Listed below are T cell receptor beta chains from one sample, sequenced in a study of cytomegalovirus exposure and HLA in healthy donors. Measured with immunoSEQ multiplex PCR; TCRdb has only the in-frame clones, and not every one. Of 120,000 or so clones listed, 70% to 85% were seen once; the top ten hold 4%. Sequencing was carried out using PBMCs. The source of these receptors is a man aged 40-49 years in good health and CMV-seropositive. Both conserved end residues are part of each CDR3. D genes are given only for firm matches. The size field is filled for only some rows; it gives once, few, many or a size class.

clone size	V gene	CDR3 length	D gene	J gene	CDR3 protein	CDR3 DNA
.	TRBV28	16	TRBD2	TRBJ2-7	CASSLRSSGRAEEQYF	TGTGCCAGCAGCCTAAGGTCTAGCGGGAGGGCCGAGGAGCAGTACTTC
.	TRBV4-1	16	.	TRBJ2-7	CASSQDRTDYSYEQYF	TGCGCCAGCAGCCAAGACAGGACAGATTATTCCTACGAGCAGTACTTC
.	TRBV11-1	15	TRBD2	TRBJ2-1	CASSQSGRGSNEQFF	TGTGCCAGCAGTCAGAGCGGGAGAGGGTCCAATGAGCAGTTCTTC
.	TRBV13	18	.	TRBJ2-7	CASSSAASNNRERYEQYF	TGTGCCAGCAGCTCAGCGGCTTCCAACAACAGGGAGAGGTACGAGCAGTACTTC
.	TRBV6-1	16	TRBD2	TRBJ2-7	CASSGPTSGRSYEQYF	TGTGCCAGCAGTGGTCCGACTAGCGGGAGATCCTACGAGCAGTACTTC
.	TRBV2	13	TRBD1	TRBJ2-1	CAGLGQGYNEQFF	TGTGCCGGGCTCGGACAGGGCTACAATGAGCAGTTCTTC
.	TRBV5-1	14	.	TRBJ1-2	CASSRTDNEGGYTF	TGCGCCAGCAGCCGGACAGACAACGAGGGTGGCTACACCTTC
.	TRBV5-8	12	.	TRBJ1-2	CASSLSQGLPAF	TGTGCCAGCAGCTTATCACAGGGTCTGCCCGCCTTC
.	TRBV7-2	15	.	TRBJ2-1	CASRLDRSSYNEQFF	TGTGCCAGCAGGCTAGACAGGAGCTCCTACAATGAGCAGTTCTTC
.	TRBV11-2	14	TRBD1	TRBJ1-1	CASSLRDRNTEAFF	TGTGCCAGCAGCCTCCGGGACAGGAACACTGAAGCTTTCTTT
.	TRBV5-6	15	.	TRBJ1-5	CASSSGGRDNQPQHF	TGTGCCAGCAGCTCGGGGGGCAGGGACAATCAGCCCCAGCATTTT
few	TRBV7-6	16	.	TRBJ2-2	CASSSGAGALTGELFF	TGTGCCAGCAGCTCAGGGGCAGGGGCCCTGACCGGGGAGCTGTTTTTT
.	TRBV5-4	15	TRBD2	TRBJ2-3	CASSPTSGRADTQYF	TGTGCCAGCAGCCCAACTAGCGGGAGAGCAGATACGCAGTATTTT
few	TRBV27	14	TRBD1	TRBJ2-7	CASSLQGANYEQYF	TGTGCCAGCAGTCTACAGGGGGCGAACTACGAGCAGTACTTC
few	TRBV7-9	16	.	TRBJ1-4	CASSLGTAQGKEKLFF	TGTGCCAGCAGCCTGGGGACCGCGCAGGGGAAGGAAAAACTGTTTTTT
.	TRBV14	12	TRBD1	TRBJ1-1	CATTQGGTEAFF	TGTGCCACCACCCAGGGGGGCACTGAAGCTTTCTTT
.	TRBV6-5	13	TRBD1	TRBJ2-1	CASSLQGHREQFF	TGTGCCAGCAGTTTACAGGGGCATCGTGAGCAGTTCTTC
.	TRBV19	15	TRBD1	TRBJ1-5	CASSDGQGARQPQHF	TGTGCCAGTAGTGACGGACAGGGGGCCCGTCAGCCCCAGCATTTT
few	TRBV6-5	14	.	TRBJ2-7	CASRTGTRTYEQYF	TGTGCCAGCAGGACCGGGACTCGCACCTACGAGCAGTACTTC
.	TRBV5-1	15	.	TRBJ1-4	CASSLLQGLNEKLFF	TGCGCCAGCAGCTTGCTACAGGGCTTAAATGAAAAACTGTTTTTT